These 22 T cell receptor beta chains came from one sample sequenced in a study of T-cell reconstitution after alpha-beta-depleted transplantation in children. During its preparation, the TCRbeta library received unique molecular identifiers. Using its own MiXCR run on the PCR reads, TCRdb lists one record per CDR3 protein. Here the sample spans 200,000 to 300,000 distinct CDR3 sequences, approximately 12% being singletons. Source: PBMCs from the stem cell graft donor, taken from the stem cell graft. The source is a human donor who donated a stem cell graft to a child with acute lymphoblastic leukemia.

Ten or more counts support this clonotype. The chain uses TRBV29-1 and TRBJ2-2, with D maybe TRBD2 (6 bases). In germline, CDR1 is SQVTM, CDR2 ANQGSEA. The CDR3 covers 18 residues. V gave up 6 bases and J gave up 6 bases, with 29 bases separating them. The CDR3 coding sequence is TGCAGCGTCGCGATGACTAGTGTTACTTCTCATGGCGCCGGGGAGCTGTTTTTT. It is translated as CSVAMTSVTSHGAGELFF.

This clonotype was seen ten or more times. The genes are TRBV10-3 and TRBJ1-2, with 7 nucleotides matching TRBD1. The length of the CDR3 is 15 residues. After removal of 6 bases from V and 8 bases from J, the junction contained 15 bases not matched to a gene. CDR1 and CDR2 from the germline V gene are ENHRY and SYGVKD. In nucleotides, the CDR3 is TGTGCCATCAGGGTCTCCGGGACAGATAACCACGGCTACACCTTC. It specifies CAIRVSGTDNHGYTF.

This chain's CDR3 is CASSSLANSYEQYF. CDR3 in DNA: TGTGCCAGCAGCTCCCTAGCGAACTCCTACGAGCAGTACTTC. The chain links TRBV7-2 to TRBJ2-7; D may be TRBD2 (6 bases). Germline loops: CDR1 SGHTA, CDR2 FQGNSA. The CDR3 sequence is 14 residues long. Trimming took off 4 bases at V and 0 bases at J, with 10 bases between the two ends.

Only a few counts were recorded for this clonotype. The chain is built from TRBV30 and TRBJ1-5; no definite D call. Germline V gene data show CDR1 as GTSNPN and CDR2 as SVGIG (reference sequence). The CDR3 is 13 residues long. The V end was cut by 0 bases, the J end by 1 base, with 4 bases between. CDR3 DNA: TGTGCCTGGAGTGTACAGAGCAATCAGCCCCAGCATTTT. The encoded protein is CAWSVQSNQPQHF.

This clonotype has at least ten counts. This chain joins TRBV7-2 and TRBJ2-2, with a possible D match to TRBD1 (5 bases). V was clipped by 3 bases and J by 3 bases, with 11 bases between them. The CDR3 length is 15 residues. From germline, CDR1 is SGHTA and CDR2 FQGNSA. In DNA form, the CDR3 reads TGTGCCAGCAGCTTCTGGCAGGGCGACACCGGGGAGCTGTTTTTT. Protein: CASSFWQGDTGELFF.

This clonotype was picked up many times. The V call is TRBV5-1, the J call TRBJ2-3; D remains unclear. V was pared by 1 base and J by 6 bases, with 12 bases between. Germline values: CDR1 SGHRS, CDR2 YFSETQ. This CDR3 has 14 amino acids. CDR3 sequence (DNA): TGCGCCAGCAGCTTGACCGACACCTTGGATACGCAGTATTTT. It is translated as CASSLTDTLDTQYF.

This clonotype appeared many times. The chain couples TRBV6-5 to TRBJ1-1; D ambiguous. CDR3 length: 12 amino acids. Germline values: CDR1 MNHEY, CDR2 SVGAGI. V lost 2 bases and J lost 5, with 6 bases in between. The CDR3 protein is CASSYGKTEAFF. CDR3 coding DNA: TGTGCCAGCAGTTACGGCAAAACTGAAGCTTTCTTT.

This clonotype showed up many times. V usage is TRBV7-6 and J usage is TRBJ2-7, with a possible D match to TRBD1 (6 bases). The CDR3 runs 15 residues. Germline V CDR1 and CDR2: SGHVS, FNYEAQ. Trimming took 4 bases from V and 2 from J, leaving 15 bases between them. In DNA form, the CDR3 reads TGTGCCAGCAGCTCAACAGGGTCTAACCCCTACGAGCAGTACTTC. It encodes CASSSTGSNPYEQYF.

This clonotype was counted many times. The chain carries TRBV12-3 or TRBV12-4 and TRBJ1-1; 8 positions agree with TRBD1. Trimming cost V 6 bases and J 1 base; bases outside gene matches: 7. This CDR3 region has 15 residues. The CDR3 region is CASRPPGQGNTEAFF. The DNA of the CDR3 is TGTGCCAGCAGGCCCCCCGGACAGGGGAACACTGAAGCTTTCTTT.

This clonotype was detected only once. A much larger clone differs by one base, so this may be a read error. This chain links TRBV7-8 with TRBJ1-3, with D perhaps TRBD1 (5 bases). In germline, CDR1 is SGHVS, CDR2 FQNEAQ. The CDR3 covers 13 residues. DNA of the CDR3: TGTGCCAACAGCTTAAGGGGTGGAAACACCATATATTTT. Protein product: CANSLRGGNTIYF.

This clonotype was recorded at least ten times. The CDR3 here is CASSQVRGPQESYEQYF. For the CDR3, the DNA is TGTGCCAGCAGCCAAGTGCGAGGCCCCCAGGAATCCTACGAGCAGTACTTC. This chain uses TRBV4-2 with TRBJ2-7, with unresolved D. Trimming shortened V by 1 base and J by 1 base, and 17 bases separated the two germline ends. CDR3 size: 17 residues. Per the germline V gene, CDR1 is LGHNA and CDR2 is YNFKEQ.

This chain links TRBV6-1 with TRBJ2-3; the D call may be TRBD1 or TRBD2 (5 bases each). Trimming left V 7 bases short and J 3 bases short, with 14 bases between. The CDR3 length is 14 residues. Germline values: CDR1 MNHNS, CDR2 SASEGT. The CDR3 loop is CASTRDGPTDTQYF. CDR3 nucleotides: TGTGCCAGCACCCGGGACGGACCTACAGATACGCAGTATTTT.

This clonotype was recorded at least ten times. The chain carries TRBV4-1 and TRBJ2-3, with 12 nucleotides matching TRBD2. V shed 3 bases, J shed 2 bases, and the junction held 6 bases outside the gene matches. This CDR3 contains 17 residues. The germline CDR1 and CDR2 sequences are MGHRA and YSYEKL. CDR3 protein: CASSQAGTSGLTDTQYF. The CDR3 nucleotides read TGCGCCAGCAGCCAGGCCGGGACTAGCGGGCTCACAGATACGCAGTATTTT.

This clonotype showed up many times. The V gene is TRBV20-1, the J gene TRBJ1-2, with D possibly being TRBD1 (5 bases). The V and J ends lost 3 bases and 4 bases respectively, with 9 bases between them. Germline assignment: CDR1 DFQATT and CDR2 SNEGSKA (reference sequence). The CDR3 extends over 12 amino acids. The CDR3 loop reads CSASQGSYGYTF. The CDR3 DNA reads as TGCAGTGCTAGTCAGGGATCCTATGGCTACACCTTC.

This clonotype appeared a few times. The V gene is TRBV20-1, the J gene TRBJ2-3; 7 bases fit TRBD1. This CDR3 region has 16 residues. J was trimmed by 1 base and V by 0 bases; bases with no gene match: 7. Germline V gene data show CDR1 as DFQATT and CDR2 as SNEGSKA (reference sequence). The CDR3 loop reads CSARDERGRGTDTQYF. CDR3 in DNA: TGCAGTGCTAGAGATGAGAGGGGGCGAGGCACAGATACGCAGTATTTT.

This clonotype was seen at least ten times. The V call is TRBV29-1, the J call TRBJ2-1, with 11 bases matching TRBD2. V lost 8 bases to trimming and J lost 1 base; unmatched junction nucleotides: 1. This CDR3 region has 13 residues. Germline loops: CDR1 SQVTM, CDR2 ANQGSEA. Here the CDR3 reads CSRTSGSYNEQFF. DNA of the CDR3: TGCAGCCGGACTAGCGGGTCCTACAATGAGCAGTTCTTC.

This clonotype appeared many times. The genes are TRBV5-1 and TRBJ1-3; 9 nucleotides match TRBD1. CDR3 size: 18 residues. Germline V gene sequence: CDR1 SGHRS, CDR2 YFSETQ. J gave up 2 bases and V 3 bases, and 12 bases lay outside the gene matches. CDR3 sequence: CASSSGTGMILPGNTIYF. The DNA of the CDR3 is TGCGCCAGCAGCTCCGGGACAGGGATGATCCTTCCTGGAAACACCATATATTTT.

The sample holds many counts of this clonotype. The rearrangement joins TRBV5-6 to TRBJ1-4; no definite D call. Germline values: CDR1 SGHDT, CDR2 YYEEEE. Trimming left V 4 bases short and J 4 bases short, with 5 bases between. CDR3 length: 12 residues. CDR3 sequence reads: CASSLLNEKLFF. CDR3 coding DNA: TGTGCCAGCAGCCTTCTTAATGAAAAACTGTTTTTT.

In its sample, this clonotype was seen many times. V is TRBV12-3 or TRBV12-4 and J is TRBJ1-4; D is ambiguous. This CDR3 contains 12 residues. V was shortened by 3 bases and J by 8 bases, with 7 bases between the two germline ends. The CDR3, as DNA: TGTGCCAGCAGTTTGGGAGGAGAAAAACTGTTTTTT. Translation gives CASSLGGEKLFF.

The chain has TRBV5-5 and TRBJ1-2; TRBD1 matches 7 bases. V lost 4 bases, J lost 4 bases, and 13 bases stayed unmatched. CDR1 SGHKS and CDR2 YYEKEE come from the germline V gene (reference sequence). The CDR3 loop spans 16 amino acids. The CDR3 loop is CASSRAPGGTVYGYTF. The CDR3 DNA reads as TGTGCCAGCAGCCGCGCCCCAGGGGGAACCGTCTATGGCTACACCTTC.

Many counts were recorded for this clonotype. The chain combines TRBV30 with TRBJ2-1, with D perhaps matching TRBD1 (6 bases). Germline CDR1 is GTSNPN and CDR2 is SVGIG (reference sequence). V was cut by 3 bases and J by 8 bases, with 14 bases left in between. The CDR3 totals 13 residues. The CDR3 DNA is TGTGCCTGGAGCAGGGGAGAGGTGGATGAGCAGTTCTTC. This gives the protein CAWSRGEVDEQFF.

This clonotype occurred a few times. As DNA, the CDR3 is TGTGCCAGCACCCCCCCGGAGGGGGGTTCCTACAATGAGCAGTTCTTC. Its protein product is CASTPPEGGSYNEQFF. The chain uses TRBV28 and TRBJ2-1; tentatively, D is TRBD1 or TRBD2 (6 bases each). This CDR3 region has 16 residues. V gave up 7 bases and J gave up 1 base, with 17 bases separating them. Germline-derived CDR1 and CDR2 are MDHEN and SYDVKM.